These T cell receptor beta chains were read from a single sample in a study of response to subunit inactivated influenza vaccine. MiXCR was run by TCRdb on the RT-PCR reads, yielding one entry per CDR3 protein. The sample has hundreds of thousands of distinct CDR3 sequences; approximately 21% are singletons. The sample here was PBMCs from blood, taken about 20 months after vaccination. These receptors were obtained from a man in his fifties or sixties who received an inactivated influenza vaccine. Each CDR3 is given with its conserved first and last residue. A D gene is named only where the DNA matches it firmly. Clone size, where shown, is once, few, many, or a class for clones that have expanded.

v_gene: TRBV7-2; j_gene: TRBJ2-1; d_gene: TRBD2; len: 14; abundance: once; CDR3aa: CASSPRAGRGEQFF; CDR3nt: TGTGCCAGCAGCCCTAGAGCGGGGAGAGGTGAGCAGTTCTTC
v_gene: TRBV3-1; j_gene: TRBJ2-7; d_gene: TRBD1; len: 16; abundance: NA; CDR3aa: CASSRTPGQGAYEQYF; CDR3nt: TGTGCCAGCAGCCGAACACCAGGACAGGGCGCCTACGAGCAGTACTTC
v_gene: TRBV20-1; j_gene: TRBJ2-5; d_gene: NA; len: 13; abundance: NA; CDR3aa: CSARQAVQETQYF; CDR3nt: TGCAGTGCTAGACAAGCGGTACAAGAGACCCAGTACTTC
v_gene: TRBV6-1; j_gene: TRBJ2-3; d_gene: NA; len: 15; abundance: NA; CDR3aa: CASSEGTGVTDTQYF; CDR3nt: TGTGCCAGCAGTGAAGGGACTGGGGTAACAGATACGCAGTATTTT
v_gene: TRBV10-3; j_gene: TRBJ1-1; d_gene: NA; len: 13; abundance: NA; CDR3aa: CAISSGWATEAFF; CDR3nt: TGTGCCATCTCATCAGGGTGGGCCACTGAAGCTTTCTTT
v_gene: TRBV7-3; j_gene: TRBJ2-3; d_gene: TRBD1; len: 15; abundance: few; CDR3aa: CASSFDRGSVYTQYF; CDR3nt: TGTGCCAGCAGCTTCGACAGGGGCTCCGTGTATACGCAGTATTTT
v_gene: TRBV3-1; j_gene: TRBJ2-5; d_gene: NA; len: 15; abundance: few; CDR3aa: CASSQVSSVQETQYF; CDR3nt: TGTGCCAGCAGCCAAGTTTCCAGCGTCCAAGAGACCCAGTACTTC
v_gene: TRBV27; j_gene: TRBJ1-2; d_gene: NA; len: 15; abundance: few; CDR3aa: CASSLSRGVNYGYTF; CDR3nt: TGTGCCAGCAGTTTATCGAGGGGAGTTAACTATGGCTACACCTTC
v_gene: TRBV4-2; j_gene: TRBJ1-1; d_gene: NA; len: 15; abundance: NA; CDR3aa: CASSQETGILTEAFF; CDR3nt: TGTGCCAGCAGCCAAGAAACAGGCATTCTTACTGAAGCTTTCTTT
v_gene: TRBV11-2; j_gene: TRBJ2-1; d_gene: TRBD1; len: 16; abundance: NA; CDR3aa: CASSRNRQGSYNEQFF; CDR3nt: TGTGCCAGCAGCCGGAATAGACAGGGATCCTACAATGAGCAGTTCTTC
v_gene: TRBV10-3; j_gene: TRBJ1-4; d_gene: TRBD1; len: 15; abundance: few; CDR3aa: CAIRATGTGNEKLFF; CDR3nt: TGTGCCATCAGGGCAACGGGGACAGGGAATGAAAAACTGTTTTTT
v_gene: TRBV5-6; j_gene: TRBJ2-1; d_gene: TRBD2; len: 17; abundance: NA; CDR3aa: CASRGTSGKRSYNEQFF; CDR3nt: TGTGCCAGCAGGGGGACTAGCGGGAAGAGGTCCTACAATGAGCAGTTCTTC
v_gene: TRBV11-2; j_gene: TRBJ1-2; d_gene: TRBD1; len: 12; abundance: few; CDR3aa: CASSLGTGVPTF; CDR3nt: TGTGCCAGCAGCTTAGGGACAGGTGTCCCCACCTTC
v_gene: TRBV6-2/TRBV6-3; j_gene: TRBJ1-3; d_gene: TRBD1; len: 13; abundance: NA; CDR3aa: CASVGTGGNTIYF; CDR3nt: TGTGCCAGCGTCGGGACAGGCGGAAACACCATATATTTT
v_gene: TRBV27; j_gene: TRBJ2-7; d_gene: TRBD1; len: 16; abundance: few; CDR3aa: CASSWDRAVSSYEQYF; CDR3nt: TGTGCCAGCAGTTGGGACAGGGCAGTCTCTTCGTACGAGCAGTACTTC
v_gene: TRBV5-1; j_gene: TRBJ2-1; d_gene: NA; len: 15; abundance: NA; CDR3aa: CASSLVSGDYNEQFF; CDR3nt: TGCGCCAGCAGCTTGGTGTCAGGCGACTACAATGAGCAGTTCTTC
v_gene: TRBV6-2/TRBV6-3; j_gene: TRBJ1-2; d_gene: TRBD1; len: 15; abundance: NA; CDR3aa: CASRPGQGRYYGYTF; CDR3nt: TGTGCCAGCAGACCCGGACAGGGGCGGTACTATGGCTACACCTTC
v_gene: TRBV29-1; j_gene: TRBJ1-5; d_gene: NA; len: 12; abundance: many; CDR3aa: CSVASNNQPQHF; CDR3nt: TGCAGCGTTGCCAGTAACAATCAGCCCCAGCATTTT
v_gene: TRBV20-1; j_gene: TRBJ1-5; d_gene: TRBD1; len: 14; abundance: few; CDR3aa: CSARTGNSNQPQHF; CDR3nt: TGCAGTGCCCGGACAGGTAATAGCAATCAGCCCCAGCATTTT
v_gene: TRBV15; j_gene: TRBJ2-5; d_gene: NA; len: 15; abundance: few; CDR3aa: CATSRDQTGWETQYF; CDR3nt: TGTGCCACCAGCAGAGATCAAACCGGGTGGGAGACCCAGTACTTC
v_gene: TRBV6-2/TRBV6-3; j_gene: TRBJ2-5; d_gene: TRBD2; len: 16; abundance: NA; CDR3aa: CASSYLVGRARETQYF; CDR3nt: TGTGCCAGCAGTTATTTGGTCGGGAGGGCCCGAGAGACCCAGTACTTC
v_gene: TRBV4-1; j_gene: TRBJ1-3; d_gene: TRBD1; len: 15; abundance: NA; CDR3aa: CASSQGQGIGNTIYF; CDR3nt: TGCGCCAGCAGCCAAGGACAGGGGATTGGAAACACCATATATTTT
v_gene: TRBV5-1; j_gene: TRBJ2-4; d_gene: TRBD1; len: 14; abundance: few; CDR3aa: CASSLEGQTNIQYF; CDR3nt: TGCGCCAGCAGCTTGGAGGGACAGACTAACATTCAGTACTTC
v_gene: TRBV6-5; j_gene: TRBJ2-3; d_gene: TRBD1; len: 16; abundance: NA; CDR3aa: CASSYSMTGGTDTQYF; CDR3nt: TGTGCCAGCAGTTACTCGATGACAGGGGGCACAGATACGCAGTATTTT
v_gene: TRBV29-1; j_gene: TRBJ1-2; d_gene: TRBD1; len: 14; abundance: few; CDR3aa: CSVERTGDVYGYTF; CDR3nt: TGCAGCGTTGAGAGGACAGGGGACGTCTATGGCTACACCTTC
v_gene: TRBV29-1; j_gene: TRBJ2-5; d_gene: NA; len: 15; abundance: few; CDR3aa: CSVEGRRGSSETQYF; CDR3nt: TGCAGCGTTGAGGGACGGAGGGGGTCAAGTGAGACCCAGTACTTC
v_gene: TRBV2; j_gene: TRBJ1-1; d_gene: NA; len: 17; abundance: few; CDR3aa: CASSASGAGAARTEAFF; CDR3nt: TGTGCCAGCAGTGCCTCGGGGGCGGGGGCGGCAAGGACTGAAGCTTTCTTT
v_gene: TRBV6-5; j_gene: TRBJ1-1; d_gene: NA; len: 13; abundance: few; CDR3aa: CASSYSEMTEAFF; CDR3nt: TGTGCCAGCAGTTACTCGGAAATGACTGAAGCTTTCTTT
v_gene: TRBV6-2/TRBV6-3; j_gene: TRBJ2-6; d_gene: NA; len: 16; abundance: many; CDR3aa: CASSLDRYSGANVLTF; CDR3nt: TGTGCCAGCAGTCTTGACAGGTACTCTGGGGCCAACGTCCTGACTTTC
v_gene: TRBV20-1; j_gene: TRBJ1-5; d_gene: NA; len: 15; abundance: few; CDR3aa: CSATPRIYSNQPQHF; CDR3nt: TGCAGTGCTACTCCCAGAATTTATAGCAATCAGCCCCAGCATTTT
v_gene: TRBV6-1; j_gene: TRBJ2-5; d_gene: NA; len: 16; abundance: NA; CDR3aa: CASSATPQGEQETQYF; CDR3nt: TGTGCCAGCAGTGCCACCCCCCAGGGAGAGCAAGAGACCCAGTACTTC
v_gene: TRBV10-3; j_gene: TRBJ1-2; d_gene: NA; len: 15; abundance: NA; CDR3aa: CAISESWTPQYGYTF; CDR3nt: TGTGCCATCAGTGAGTCATGGACTCCACAGTATGGCTACACCTTC
v_gene: TRBV29-1; j_gene: TRBJ1-5; d_gene: TRBD1; len: 12; abundance: few; CDR3aa: CSVSTGSQPQHF; CDR3nt: TGCAGCGTTTCGACAGGGAGTCAGCCCCAGCATTTT
v_gene: TRBV6-1; j_gene: TRBJ1-5; d_gene: NA; len: 16; abundance: NA; CDR3aa: CASSEVTRLRNQPQHF; CDR3nt: TGTGCCAGCAGTGAAGTCACACGCCTCAGGAATCAGCCCCAGCATTTT
v_gene: TRBV29-1; j_gene: TRBJ2-7; d_gene: NA; len: 12; abundance: NA; CDR3aa: CSVQGRSYEQYF; CDR3nt: TGCAGCGTCCAAGGGCGATCCTACGAGCAGTACTTC
v_gene: TRBV27; j_gene: TRBJ2-2; d_gene: TRBD2; len: 14; abundance: NA; CDR3aa: CASRGGSNTGELFF; CDR3nt: TGTGCCAGCAGAGGCGGGAGTAACACCGGGGAGCTGTTTTTT
v_gene: TRBV4-2; j_gene: TRBJ1-1; d_gene: NA; len: 15; abundance: few; CDR3aa: CASSQVGPPDTEAFF; CDR3nt: TGTGCCAGCAGCCAAGTCGGACCCCCGGACACTGAAGCTTTCTTT